A selection of T cell receptor beta chains follows, all from one sample in a study of CD8 T cells in ankylosing spondylitis. TCRdb re-called the 5' RACE reads with MiXCR, one entry per CDR3 protein. The sample lists about 400,000 distinct CDR3 sequences; approximately 20% were seen once. The sample was blood, either unsorted or a sorted T cell fraction (not recorded which). These receptors originate from a male donor with ankylosing spondylitis. CDR3s include the opening cysteine and the closing phenylalanine or tryptophan.

j_gene | v_gene | CDR3aa
TRBJ2-3 | TRBV20-1 | CSARIGTSGYGVQYF
TRBJ2-1 | TRBV20-1 | CSANVAGVEQFF
TRBJ2-1 | TRBV7-3 | CASSPPGGHYNEQFF
TRBJ2-1 | TRBV2 | CASSVMGYNEQFF
TRBJ1-2 | TRBV5-1 | CASRDGTGLDRGYTF
TRBJ1-4 | TRBV2 | CASSGESAVKKLFF
TRBJ2-3 | TRBV20-1 | CSARGLAGIGTDTQYF
TRBJ2-1 | TRBV20-1 | CSAIPFARYRYNEQFF
TRBJ2-1 | TRBV25-1 | CASRGGWSYNEQFF
TRBJ2-7 | TRBV3-1 | CASSHAGGLAYEQYF